This T cell receptor beta chain was sequenced in a study of shared clonotypes between healthy human individuals. A remark on this clone: The antigen is not known.

The germline gives CDR1 MNHEY, CDR2 SMNVEV (reference sequence). CDR3 length: 16 residues. V lost 6 bases to trimming and J lost 4 bases; unmatched junction nucleotides: 9. The study, taken as a whole, reports: An expected dependence of interdonor clonotype sharing on sequencing depth was noted.

The sorted-subset replicate PCRs were given 200 ng DNA, which is tens of thousands of T cell genomes. Assay: immunoSEQ multiplex PCR; the TCRdb copy retains only in-frame clones and omits some. The sample includes roughly 2.2 million clones, about 90% of them seen just once. Input material: naive CD4+ T cells from PBMCs. Specified subset: CD45RA+ positively selected. This sequence originates from a man aged 18-30 years in good health. Some clones in this sample may be carry-over from other donors' samples. V and J are TRBV27 and TRBJ2-5; 12 bases align to TRBD2. Here the CDR3 DNA reads TGTGCCAGCAGGGATCTAGCGGGAGGGGTAGGAGAGACCCAGTACTTC. It yields the protein CASRDLAGGVGETQYF.